Shown below are 27 T cell receptor beta chains from a single sample sequenced in a study of liver allograft versus peripheral blood T cells. Study details: Transplanted-liver T cell receptor repertoires were compared with recipients' peripheral blood repertoires.

One entry per CDR3 protein results from TCRdb running MiXCR on the reads. The repertoire holds more than 10,000 distinct CDR3 sequences, roughly 20% seen once, with 2% to 2.5% in the top ten. All receptors derive from a human patient who had a liver transplant. Some T cells may trace back to the graft donor.

By share, this clonotype counts as medium-sized. V is TRBV11-2 and J is TRBJ1-2; 7 bases fit TRBD1. V trimming: 5 bases; J trimming: 5 bases; junction bases outside the gene matches: 11. Germline CDR1 and CDR2: SGHAT and FQNNGV. The CDR3 has 15 residues. CDR3 nucleotides: TGTGCCAGCAGCGGTTTGACAGGGTCCGAATATGGCTACACCTTC. It translates to CASSGLTGSEYGYTF.

This clonotype has at least ten counts. The J gene is TRBJ1-3, the V gene TRBV14; D is unclear. Trimming took 8 bases from V and 0 from J, leaving 14 bases between them. The CDR3 loop spans 15 amino acids. Looked up from germline, CDR1 is SGHDN and CDR2 is FVKESK. The CDR3 loop reads CASGVGSYSGNTIYF. In nucleotides, the CDR3 is TGTGCCAGCGGCGTAGGGTCCTACTCTGGAAACACCATATATTTT. Supplemented by reference TRBV14 and TRBJ1-3, the full variable domain reads EAGVTQFPSHSVIEKGQTVTLRCDPISGHDNLYWYRRVMGKEIKFLLHFVKESKQDESGMPNNRFLAERTGGTYSTLKVQPAELEDSGVYFCASGVGSYSGNTIYFGEGSWLTVV.

The sample holds many counts of this clonotype. The chain is built from TRBV6-5 and TRBJ2-6, with 10 bases that match TRBD1. The germline CDR1 and CDR2 sequences are MNHEY and SVGAGI. Trimming took 2 bases from V and 16 from J; bases not matched to a gene: 11. The CDR3 has 15 residues. This CDR3 reads CASSYATGTGAPLTF. The CDR3 coding sequence is TGTGCCAGCAGTTACGCCACCGGGACAGGGGCCCCTCTGACTTTC.

About this clonotype itself: A much larger clone lies a single base off, so this may be a read error. The chain uses TRBV6-1 and TRBJ2-1; D is perhaps TRBD2 (5 bases). V lost 10 bases and J lost 10, with 14 bases in between. Germline V gives CDR1 MNHNS, CDR2 SASEGT. This CDR3 is 11 amino acids long. The CDR3 DNA reads TGTGCCACCCTGGGGAGCTACGAGCAGTTCTTC. Its protein product is CATLGSYEQFF.

This sequence joins TRBV28 and TRBJ2-7; perhaps TRBD1 as D (5 bases). The germline V gene has CDR1 MDHEN and CDR2 SYDVKM. CDR3 size: 13 residues. Trimming stripped 5 bases from V and 6 bases from J, with 14 bases between. For the CDR3, the DNA is TGTGCCAGCAGTGAGGTACAGGCGACCGAGCAGTACTTC. Translated: CASSEVQATEQYF.

This rearrangement joins TRBV5-1 to TRBJ2-1, with 9 positions matching TRBD2. V trimming: 4 bases; J trimming: 4 bases; junction bases outside the gene matches: 9. This CDR3 is 16 amino acids long. Germline V CDR1 and CDR2: SGHRS, YFSETQ. The CDR3: CASSGFSGGTYNEQFF. CDR3 nucleotides: TGCGCCAGCAGCGGGTTCAGCGGGGGGACTTACAATGAGCAGTTCTTC.

By sample fraction, this clonotype is medium-sized (0.01 to 0.1%). This chain joins TRBV29-1 and TRBJ2-7; 9 bases line up with TRBD2. Germline-derived CDR1 and CDR2 are SQVTM and ANQGSEA. This CDR3 is built from 15 residues. J gave up 0 bases and V 4 bases, and 7 bases lay outside the gene matches. In nucleotides, the CDR3 is TGCAGCGTTGTAGCGGGGGAAACGAGCTCCTACGAGCAGTACTTC. This sequence encodes CSVVAGETSSYEQYF.

At least ten counts were recorded for this clonotype. The chain uses TRBV15 and TRBJ2-5; D is perhaps TRBD1 (5 bases). The CDR3 contains 13 residues. V was cut by 1 base and J by 7 bases, with 10 bases left in between. Germline CDR1 and CDR2: LNHNV and YYDKDF (reference sequence). CDR3: CATSRGQILTQYF. In DNA form, the CDR3 reads TGTGCCACCAGCAGAGGACAGATCTTGACCCAGTACTTC.

This clonotype was seen repeatedly, ten times or more. V and J are TRBV5-4 and TRBJ1-1; D is perhaps TRBD1 (5 bases). The germline V gene has CDR1 SGHNT and CDR2 YYREEE (reference sequence). Deletions cut 5 bases from V and 3 bases from J, with 23 bases between. This CDR3 spans 17 amino acids. CDR3 DNA sequence: TGTGCCAGCAGTTCAGGGCAAGGCACACAAGGGCACACTGAAGCTTTCTTT. This sequence encodes CASSSGQGTQGHTEAFF.

This chain links TRBV5-4 with TRBJ2-7, with 8 bases identical to TRBD2. The CDR3 covers 14 residues. J lost 4 bases, V lost 2 bases, and 5 bases had no gene match. Germline CDR1 is SGHNT and CDR2 is YYREEE (reference sequence). The CDR3 region is CASSLIGGAYEQYF. CDR3 bases: TGTGCCAGCAGCTTAATCGGGGGGGCTTACGAGCAGTACTTC.

This clonotype qualifies as medium-sized (0.01 to 0.1%). The chain employs TRBV5-4 and TRBJ1-5, with unresolved D. CDR1 is SGHNT and CDR2 is YYREEE in the germline V gene (reference sequence). V was cut by 0 bases and J by 2 bases, with 9 bases left in between. The CDR3 has 15 residues. The CDR3 DNA is TGTGCCAGCAGCTTGGGCGGTGAACGCAATCAGCCCCAGCATTTT. The encoded protein is CASSLGGERNQPQHF.

This clonotype is deemed medium-sized. This chain uses TRBV29-1 with TRBJ1-1; no definite D call. V shed 4 bases and J shed 3 bases, with 12 bases lying between them. The germline gives CDR1 SQVTM, CDR2 ANQGSEA. The CDR3 runs to 13 residues. The CDR3 nucleotides are TGCAGCGTTGCTTACGGGGTGGACACTGAAGCTTTCTTT. This codes for CSVAYGVDTEAFF.

This clonotype was picked up a small number of times. The chain uses TRBV11-2 and TRBJ2-1; 7 nucleotides agree with TRBD2. CDR1 is SGHAT, CDR2 FQNNGV, per germline. This CDR3 has 14 amino acids. V lost 0 bases and J lost 7; bases outside the gene matches: 3. Written as DNA, the CDR3 is TGTGCCAGCAGCTTAGAGGCGGGAGTGAATGAGCAGTTCTTC. Protein product: CASSLEAGVNEQFF.

This clonotype was counted a few times. The chain recombines TRBV9 with TRBJ1-6; D is ambiguous. The germline V gene has CDR1 SGDLS and CDR2 YYNGEE. The CDR3 runs to 14 residues. V was trimmed by 0 bases and J by 4 bases, leaving 5 bases between them. DNA for the CDR3: TGTGCCAGCAGCGTAGGGGATTATAATTCACCCCTCCACTTT. Its translation is CASSVGDYNSPLHF.

This clonotype was observed a handful of times. The chain couples TRBV7-2 to TRBJ1-6; maybe TRBD1 (6 bases). The germline CDR1 and CDR2 sequences are SGHTA and FQGNSA. Deletions cut 4 bases from V and 8 bases from J, with 15 bases between. This CDR3 contains 15 residues. Written as DNA, the CDR3 is TGTGCCAGCAGCTCATGGGGGGGCTTGTATTCACCCCTCCACTTT. Translating it yields CASSSWGGLYSPLHF.

This clonotype was detected a few times. The V and J genes are TRBV20-1 and TRBJ2-1, with D perhaps being TRBD1 or TRBD2 (6 bases each). Germline assignment: CDR1 DFQATT and CDR2 SNEGSKA (reference sequence). Trimming left V 6 bases short and J 4 bases short, with 16 bases between. The CDR3 runs 14 residues. CDR3: CSARGGGLYNEQFF. The CDR3 DNA is TGCAGTGCGCGCGGTGGGGGGCTTTACAATGAGCAGTTCTTC.

The chain is built from TRBV19 and TRBJ2-1; 12 bases fit TRBD1. The CDR3 is 15 amino acids. V trimming: 8 bases; J trimming: 7 bases; junction bases outside the gene matches: 9. Per the germline V gene, CDR1 is LNHDA and CDR2 is SQIVND (reference sequence). CDR3 bases: TGTGCCAGTGGGGCCCGGGACAGGGGGCCGAATGAGCAGTTCTTC. It specifies CASGARDRGPNEQFF.

By proportion, this clonotype is medium-sized. J is TRBJ1-2 and V is TRBV19; TRBD1 matches at 8 bases. V was clipped by 9 bases and J by 8 bases; unmatched bases: 11. Germline V gene data show CDR1 as LNHDA and CDR2 as SQIVND (reference sequence). The CDR3 length is 13 residues. CDR3 sequence reads: CASRPDRGDGYTF. CDR3 bases: TGTGCCAGCCGCCCAGACAGGGGCGACGGCTACACCTTC.

This clonotype was picked up many times. V usage is TRBV18 and J usage is TRBJ2-2; TRBD2 agrees at 8 bases. Germline CDR1 and CDR2: KGHSH and LQKENI. Germline trimming cut 1 base from V and 4 bases from J; bases unmatched to any gene: 11. The length of the CDR3 is 18 residues. Here the CDR3 reads CASSPQGGFTSGTGELFF. In DNA form, the CDR3 reads TGTGCCAGCTCACCACAGGGCGGGTTTACTAGCGGCACCGGGGAGCTGTTTTTT.

This chain links TRBV7-9 with TRBJ2-7; 7 positions agree with TRBD1. Trimming removed 5 bases from V and 7 bases from J; junction bases left unmatched: 5. The CDR3 totals 12 residues. Per germline, CDR1 SEHNR and CDR2 FQNEAQ (reference sequence). CDR3 amino acids: CASSLDRAEQYF. The CDR3 DNA follows: TGTGCCAGCAGCCTCGACAGGGCTGAGCAGTACTTC.

This clonotype was detected only a few times. The chain is built from TRBV20-1 and TRBJ2-5; TRBD1 might be the D (5 bases). The CDR3 consists of 13 residues. Trimming cost V 5 bases and J 5 bases, with 15 bases left between them. Germline V gene lookup returns CDR1 DFQATT and CDR2 SNEGSKA (reference sequence). In DNA form, the CDR3 reads TGCAGTGCTCCGGACATACTTAAGGAGACCCAGTACTTC. Translating it yields CSAPDILKETQYF.

A word on this clonotype: Since a much larger clone is just one base distant, this may be a read error. The chain couples TRBV18 to TRBJ1-1, with 7 positions matching TRBD1. V gave up 4 bases and J gave up 1 base; unmatched junction bases: 6. The CDR3 is made up of 15 amino acids. CDR1 and CDR2 (germline): KGHSH, LQKENI. CDR3 DNA sequence: TGTGCCAGCTCACAACTGACAGGGAGGAACACTGAAGCTTTCTTT. Translating gives CASSQLTGRNTEAFF.

This clonotype is categorized as medium-sized. The V gene is TRBV29-1, the J gene TRBJ1-2, with 10 bases lining up with TRBD1. The CDR3 has 15 residues. Germline lookup yields CDR1 SQVTM and CDR2 ANQGSEA. The junction had 12 bases not matched to a gene; V was cut back by 7 bases and J by 4 bases. DNA of the CDR3: TGCAGCGACCTAGGGGGGACAGGGGTTGGCTATGGCTACACCTTC. Protein: CSDLGGTGVGYGYTF.

V gene TRBV16 combines with J gene TRBJ2-2; D unclear. Germline V gene lookup returns CDR1 KGHSY and CDR2 FQNENV. Trimming took 1 base from V and 4 from J, leaving 7 bases between them. The CDR3 has 14 residues. In nucleotides, the CDR3 is TGTGCCAGCAGCCAATTGTCCATCACCGGGGAGCTGTTTTTT. Its protein is CASSQLSITGELFF.

The chain recombines TRBV20-1 with TRBJ2-4; 7 nucleotides agree with TRBD1. CDR3 length: 14 residues. V lost 7 bases, J lost 0 bases, and 6 bases stayed unmatched. The germline V gene encodes CDR1 DFQATT and CDR2 SNEGSKA (reference sequence). CDR3 region: CSVQGNLAKNIQYF. In nucleotides, the CDR3 is TGCAGTGTACAGGGGAACCTAGCCAAAAACATTCAGTACTTC.

Many counts were recorded for this clonotype. The V call is TRBV9, the J call TRBJ1-3; no reliable D call. This CDR3 spans 15 amino acids. V lost 0 bases and J 4 bases, leaving 11 bases between the germline ends. Germline loops: CDR1 SGDLS, CDR2 YYNGEE. The CDR3 protein is CASSVAPGAGNTIYF. The CDR3 DNA reads TGTGCCAGCAGCGTAGCGCCGGGCGCAGGAAACACCATATATTTT.

In its sample, this clonotype is medium-sized. CDR3 nucleotides: TGTGCCAGCTCACCGGCAGGGACGAACACCGGGGAGCTGTTTTTT. This codes for CASSPAGTNTGELFF. V and J are TRBV18 and TRBJ2-2, with D tentatively TRBD1 (5 bases). The ends were cut back, 3 bases at V and 0 bases at J, with 8 bases in the middle. The length of the CDR3 is 15 residues. The V gene's germline CDR1 is KGHSH and CDR2 LQKENI.